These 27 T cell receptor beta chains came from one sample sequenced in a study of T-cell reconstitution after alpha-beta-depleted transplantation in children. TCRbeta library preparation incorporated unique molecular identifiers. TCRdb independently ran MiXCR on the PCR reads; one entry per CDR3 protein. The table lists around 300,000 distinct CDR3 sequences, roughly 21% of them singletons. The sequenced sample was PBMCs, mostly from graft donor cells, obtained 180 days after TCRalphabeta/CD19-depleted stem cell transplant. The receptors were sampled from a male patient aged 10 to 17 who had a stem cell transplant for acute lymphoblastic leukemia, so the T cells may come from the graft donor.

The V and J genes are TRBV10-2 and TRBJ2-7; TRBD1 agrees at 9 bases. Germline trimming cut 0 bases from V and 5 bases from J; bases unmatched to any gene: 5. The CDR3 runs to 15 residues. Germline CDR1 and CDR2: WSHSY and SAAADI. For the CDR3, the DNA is TGCGCCAGCAGTGAGTCCGGGACAGGGAAGAACGAGCAGTACTTC. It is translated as CASSESGTGKNEQYF.

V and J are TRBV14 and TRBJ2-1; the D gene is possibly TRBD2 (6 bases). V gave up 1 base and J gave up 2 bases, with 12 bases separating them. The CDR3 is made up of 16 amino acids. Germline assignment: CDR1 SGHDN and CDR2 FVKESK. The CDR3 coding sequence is TGTGCCAGCAGCCAAGTCATGGGAGGACCCTACAATGAGCAGTTCTTC. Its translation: CASSQVMGGPYNEQFF.

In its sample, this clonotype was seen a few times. The CDR3 reads CASSGTEYSNQPQHF. DNA for the CDR3: TGTGCCAGCAGTGGGACGGAGTATAGCAATCAGCCCCAGCATTTT. V gene TRBV28 combines with J gene TRBJ1-5; maybe TRBD1 (5 bases). The length of the CDR3 is 15 residues. Germline CDR1 reads MDHEN; CDR2 reads SYDVKM. V lost 5 bases to trimming and J lost 0 bases, with 11 bases between them.

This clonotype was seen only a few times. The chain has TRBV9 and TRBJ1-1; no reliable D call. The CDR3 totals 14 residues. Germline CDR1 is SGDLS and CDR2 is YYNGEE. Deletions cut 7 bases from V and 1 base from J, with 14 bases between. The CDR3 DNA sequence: TGTGCCAGCGTCCCCGCGGGGTCGAACACTGAAGCTTTCTTT. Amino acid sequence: CASVPAGSNTEAFF.

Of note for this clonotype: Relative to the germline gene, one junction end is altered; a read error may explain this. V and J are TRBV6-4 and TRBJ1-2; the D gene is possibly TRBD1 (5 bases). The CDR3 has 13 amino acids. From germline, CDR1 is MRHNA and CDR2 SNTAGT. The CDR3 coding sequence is TGTGCCAGCAGAGGGACTAAGAGCTATGGCTACGCCTTC. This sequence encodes CASRGTKSYGYAF.

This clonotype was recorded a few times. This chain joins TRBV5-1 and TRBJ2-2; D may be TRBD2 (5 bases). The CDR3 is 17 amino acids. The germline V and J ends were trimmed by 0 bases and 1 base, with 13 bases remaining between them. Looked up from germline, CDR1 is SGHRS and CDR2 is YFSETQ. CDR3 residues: CASSLEFSGMNTGELFF. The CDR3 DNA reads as TGCGCCAGCAGCTTGGAATTTTCGGGAATGAACACCGGGGAGCTGTTTTTT. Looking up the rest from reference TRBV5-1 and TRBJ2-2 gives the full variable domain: KAGVTQTPRYLIKTRGQQVTLSCSPISGHRSVSWYQQTPGQGLQFLFEYFSETQRNKGNFPGRFSGRQFSNSRSEMNVSTLELGDSALYLCASSLEFSGMNTGELFFGEGSRLTVL.

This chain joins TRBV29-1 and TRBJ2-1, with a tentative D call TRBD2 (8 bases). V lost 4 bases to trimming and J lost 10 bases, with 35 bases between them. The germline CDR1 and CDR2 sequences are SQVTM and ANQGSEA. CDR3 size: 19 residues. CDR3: CSVVPLPVRGLARGGEQFF. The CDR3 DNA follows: TGCAGCGTTGTACCTCTTCCGGTCCGTGGACTAGCTCGAGGGGGCGAGCAGTTCTTC.

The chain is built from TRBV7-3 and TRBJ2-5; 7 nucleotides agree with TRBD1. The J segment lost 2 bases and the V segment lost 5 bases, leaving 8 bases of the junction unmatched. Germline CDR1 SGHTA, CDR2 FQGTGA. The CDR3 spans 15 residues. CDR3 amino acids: CASSPAGTAQETQYF. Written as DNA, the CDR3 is TGTGCCAGCAGCCCCGCCGGGACAGCACAAGAGACCCAGTACTTC.

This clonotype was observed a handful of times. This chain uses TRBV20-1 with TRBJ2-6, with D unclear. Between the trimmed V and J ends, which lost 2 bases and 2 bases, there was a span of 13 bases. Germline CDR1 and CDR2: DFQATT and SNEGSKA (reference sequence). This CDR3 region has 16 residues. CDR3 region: CSARTLAVPGANVLTF. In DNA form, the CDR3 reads TGCAGTGCTAGAACCTTGGCGGTACCTGGGGCCAACGTCCTGACTTTC.

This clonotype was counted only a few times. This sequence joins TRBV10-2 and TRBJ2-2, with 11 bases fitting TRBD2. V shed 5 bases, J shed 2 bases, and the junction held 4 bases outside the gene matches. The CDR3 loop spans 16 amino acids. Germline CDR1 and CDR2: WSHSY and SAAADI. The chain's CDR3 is CASSRRLAGNTGELFF. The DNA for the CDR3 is TGCGCCAGCAGTCGCCGACTAGCGGGAAACACCGGGGAGCTGTTTTTT.

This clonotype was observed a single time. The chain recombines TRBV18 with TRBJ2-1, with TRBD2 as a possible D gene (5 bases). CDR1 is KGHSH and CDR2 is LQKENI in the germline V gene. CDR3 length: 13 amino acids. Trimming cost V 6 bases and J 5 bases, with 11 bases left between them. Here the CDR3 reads CASSPTRNNEQFF. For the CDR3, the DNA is TGTGCCAGCTCGCCTACTAGAAACAATGAGCAGTTCTTC.

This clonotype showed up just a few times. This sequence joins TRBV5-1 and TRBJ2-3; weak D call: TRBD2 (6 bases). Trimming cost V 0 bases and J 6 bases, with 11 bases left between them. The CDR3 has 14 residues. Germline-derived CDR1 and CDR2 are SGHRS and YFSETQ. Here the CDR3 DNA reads TGCGCCAGCAGCTTGGTAATAGCGGTCGATACGCAGTATTTT. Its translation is CASSLVIAVDTQYF.

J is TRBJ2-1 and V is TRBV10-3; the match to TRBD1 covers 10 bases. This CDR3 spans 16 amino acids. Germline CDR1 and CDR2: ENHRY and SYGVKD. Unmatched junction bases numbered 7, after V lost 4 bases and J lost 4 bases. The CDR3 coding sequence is TGTGCCATCAGTGTCGGGGACAGGGGAAGGTACAATGAGCAGTTCTTC. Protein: CAISVGDRGRYNEQFF.

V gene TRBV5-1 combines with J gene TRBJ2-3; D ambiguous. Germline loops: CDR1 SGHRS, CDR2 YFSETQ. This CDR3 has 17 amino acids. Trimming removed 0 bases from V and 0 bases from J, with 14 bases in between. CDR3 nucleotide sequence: TGCGCCAGCAGCTTGGCGCAGGCGGCCCCTAGCACAGATACGCAGTATTTT. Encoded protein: CASSLAQAAPSTDTQYF. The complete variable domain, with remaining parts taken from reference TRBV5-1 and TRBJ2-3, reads KAGVTQTPRYLIKTRGQQVTLSCSPISGHRSVSWYQQTPGQGLQFLFEYFSETQRNKGNFPGRFSGRQFSNSRSEMNVSTLELGDSALYLCASSLAQAAPSTDTQYFGPGTRLTVL.

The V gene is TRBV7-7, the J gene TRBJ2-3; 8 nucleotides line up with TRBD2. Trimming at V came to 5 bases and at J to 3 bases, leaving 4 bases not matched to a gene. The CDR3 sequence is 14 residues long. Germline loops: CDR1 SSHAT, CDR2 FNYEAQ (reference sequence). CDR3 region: CASSISGTTDTQYF. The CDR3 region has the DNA TGTGCCAGCAGCATTAGCGGGACAACAGATACGCAGTATTTT.

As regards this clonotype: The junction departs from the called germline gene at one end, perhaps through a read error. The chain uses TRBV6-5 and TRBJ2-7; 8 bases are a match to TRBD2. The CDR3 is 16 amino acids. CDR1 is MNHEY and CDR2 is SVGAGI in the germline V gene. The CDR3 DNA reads TGTGCCAGCAGTTACTCAAGCGGGAGTGCCCTATACGGGCAGTACTTC. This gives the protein CASSYSSGSALYGQYF.

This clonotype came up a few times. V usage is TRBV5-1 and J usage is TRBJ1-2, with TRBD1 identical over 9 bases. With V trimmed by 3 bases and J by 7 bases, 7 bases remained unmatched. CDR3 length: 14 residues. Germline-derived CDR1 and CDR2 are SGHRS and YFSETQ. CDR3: CASSSTGGESGYTF. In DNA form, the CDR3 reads TGCGCCAGCAGCTCCACAGGGGGCGAGAGTGGCTACACCTTC.

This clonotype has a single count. The CDR3 DNA sequence: TGTGCCAGCAGTTCCCTTCACGGGAGGGCCATCTATGAGCAGTTCTTC. Translating it yields CASSSLHGRAIYEQFF. This chain joins TRBV6-2 or TRBV6-3 and TRBJ2-1; 8 bases map to TRBD2. The CDR3 runs 16 residues. The trim removed 4 bases at V and 8 bases at J, leaving 13 bases unmatched. From germline, CDR1 is MNHEY and CDR2 SVGEGT.

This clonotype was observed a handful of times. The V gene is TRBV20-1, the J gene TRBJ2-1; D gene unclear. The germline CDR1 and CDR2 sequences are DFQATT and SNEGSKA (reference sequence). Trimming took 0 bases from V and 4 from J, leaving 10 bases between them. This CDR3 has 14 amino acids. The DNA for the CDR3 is TGCAGTGCTAGAGATCAAGGAAGGTACAATGAGCAGTTCTTC. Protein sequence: CSARDQGRYNEQFF.

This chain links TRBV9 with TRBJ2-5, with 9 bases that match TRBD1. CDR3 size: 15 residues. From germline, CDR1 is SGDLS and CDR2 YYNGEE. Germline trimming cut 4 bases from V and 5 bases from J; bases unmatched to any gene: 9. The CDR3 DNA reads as TGTGCCAGCAGCCCCAACACAGGGGGCCGTGAGACCCAGTACTTC. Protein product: CASSPNTGGRETQYF. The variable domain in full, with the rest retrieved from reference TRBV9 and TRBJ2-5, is DSGVTQTPKHLITATGQRVTLRCSPRSGDLSVYWYQQSLDQGLQFLIQYYNGEERAKGNILERFSAQQFPDLHSELNLSSLELGDSALYFCASSPNTGGRETQYFGPGTRLLVL.

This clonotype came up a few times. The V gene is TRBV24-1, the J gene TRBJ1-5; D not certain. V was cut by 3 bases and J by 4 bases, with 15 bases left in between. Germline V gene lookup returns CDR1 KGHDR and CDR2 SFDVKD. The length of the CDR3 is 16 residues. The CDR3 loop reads CATSDHPTTENQPQHF. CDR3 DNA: TGTGCCACCAGTGATCACCCCACTACAGAGAATCAGCCCCAGCATTTT.

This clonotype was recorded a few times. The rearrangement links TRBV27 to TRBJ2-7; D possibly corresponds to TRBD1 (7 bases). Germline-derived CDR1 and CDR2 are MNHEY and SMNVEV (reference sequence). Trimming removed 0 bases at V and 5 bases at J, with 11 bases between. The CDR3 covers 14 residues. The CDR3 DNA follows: TGTGCCAGCAGTTTATCGAGCAGGGGGGACGAGCAGTACTTC. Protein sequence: CASSLSSRGDEQYF.

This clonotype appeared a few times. CDR3 loop: CASTRQGAYTDTQYF. CDR3 DNA sequence: TGTGCCAGCACAAGACAGGGGGCGTACACAGATACGCAGTATTTT. The rearrangement links TRBV27 to TRBJ2-3; 10 positions agree with TRBD1. Germline-derived CDR1 and CDR2 are MNHEY and SMNVEV (reference sequence). V was clipped by 7 bases and J by 2 bases; unmatched bases: 6. The CDR3 is 15 residues long.

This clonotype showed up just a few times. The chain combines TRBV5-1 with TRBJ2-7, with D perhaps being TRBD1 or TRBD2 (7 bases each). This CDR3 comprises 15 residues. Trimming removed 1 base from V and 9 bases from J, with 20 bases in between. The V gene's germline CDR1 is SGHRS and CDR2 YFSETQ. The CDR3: CASSLSGTASSGQYF. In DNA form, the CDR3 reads TGCGCCAGCAGCTTGAGTGGGACAGCCTCTAGCGGGCAGTACTTC.

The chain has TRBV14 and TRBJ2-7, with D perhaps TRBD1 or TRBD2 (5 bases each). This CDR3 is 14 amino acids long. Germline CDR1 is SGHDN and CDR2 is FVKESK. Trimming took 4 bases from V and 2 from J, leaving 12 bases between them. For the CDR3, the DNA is TGTGCCAGCAGCCTCTTGGGGGAGACCTACGAGCAGTACTTC. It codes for CASSLLGETYEQYF. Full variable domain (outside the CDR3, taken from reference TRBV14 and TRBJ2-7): EAGVTQFPSHSVIEKGQTVTLRCDPISGHDNLYWYRRVMGKEIKFLLHFVKESKQDESGMPNNRFLAERTGGTYSTLKVQPAELEDSGVYFCASSLLGETYEQYFGPGTRLTVT.

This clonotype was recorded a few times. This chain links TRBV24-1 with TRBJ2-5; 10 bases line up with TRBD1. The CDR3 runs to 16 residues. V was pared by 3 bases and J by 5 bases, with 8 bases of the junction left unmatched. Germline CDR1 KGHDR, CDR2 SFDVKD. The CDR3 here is CATSDTTGGMRETQYF. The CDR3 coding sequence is TGTGCCACCAGTGATACGACAGGGGGCATGCGGGAGACCCAGTACTTC.

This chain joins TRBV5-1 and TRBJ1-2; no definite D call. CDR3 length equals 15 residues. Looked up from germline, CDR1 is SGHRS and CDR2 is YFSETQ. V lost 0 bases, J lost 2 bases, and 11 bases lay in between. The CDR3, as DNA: TGCGCCAGCAGCTTGGGATGGGGTTCGAACTATGGCTACACCTTC. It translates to CASSLGWGSNYGYTF.